A single sample is the source of the 10 T cell receptor beta chains below, sequenced in a study of shared clonotypes between healthy human individuals. The data were produced by immunoSEQ multiplex PCR, yet TCRdb's version contains in-frame clones alone and is incomplete. The sample shows 180,000 or so clones, 85% to 95% of them seen only once. The source material was naive CD4+ T cells sorted from blood. Subset described: CD45RA+ positively selected. Receptor source: a woman aged 25 to 39 in good health.

This clone came up once. The gene calls are TRBV28 and TRBJ1-2, with no clear D. This CDR3 has 12 residues. Per germline, CDR1 MDHEN and CDR2 SYDVKM. Trimming left V 8 bases short and J 8 bases short, with 15 bases between. The CDR3 region has the DNA TGTGCCAGCGCAACCCACGCTGGGGGCTACACCTTC. This encodes CASATHAGGYTF.

The genes are TRBV7-9 and TRBJ1-1; 10 nucleotides line up with TRBD1. Germline CDR1 SEHNR, CDR2 FQNEAQ (reference sequence). Trimming cost V 5 bases and J 4 bases; bases outside gene matches: 7. The CDR3 has 15 residues. CDR3 residues: CASSRRTGGFTEAFF. CDR3 DNA sequence: TGTGCCAGCAGCCGTCGGACAGGGGGATTCACTGAAGCTTTCTTT.

The chain combines TRBV15 with TRBJ1-4; D remains unclear. The CDR3 loop spans 15 amino acids. CDR1 LNHNV and CDR2 YYDKDF come from the germline V gene (reference sequence). Trimming pared 1 base from V and 5 bases from J, leaving 11 bases between. Here the CDR3 DNA reads TGTGCCACCAGCAGAGCCCCATTCCTGAATGAAAAACTGTTTTTT. This translates into CATSRAPFLNEKLFF.

As DNA, the CDR3 is TGTGCCAGCAGTGTCCGGGACAGCTCCTACGAGCAGTACTTC. Translated, it gives CASSVRDSSYEQYF. The rearrangement uses TRBV28 and TRBJ2-7; 7 nucleotides match TRBD1. Trimming cost V 5 bases and J 0 bases; bases outside gene matches: 4. Per germline, CDR1 MDHEN and CDR2 SYDVKM. The CDR3 is 14 amino acids.

This clone was detected only a few times. The chain carries TRBV7-9 and TRBJ1-2, with unresolved D. CDR1 is SEHNR, CDR2 FQNEAQ, per germline (reference sequence). The CDR3 runs 13 residues. V lost 5 bases and J 4 bases, leaving 11 bases between the germline ends. CDR3 residues: CASSKIQSYGYTF. CDR3 DNA sequence: TGTGCCAGCAGCAAAATACAGAGCTATGGCTACACCTTC.

This clone was seen once. J is TRBJ2-7 and V is TRBV7-6, with 7 bases identical to TRBD1. CDR1 is SGHVS, CDR2 FNYEAQ, per germline. The CDR3 spans 13 residues. The V gene end was trimmed by 5 bases and the J gene end by 7 bases; junction bases not matched to a gene: 8. The CDR3 bases are TGTGCCAGCAGCACACAAACAGGGGTTGAGCAGTACTTC. This encodes CASSTQTGVEQYF.

This chain joins TRBV10-3 and TRBJ2-7; 7 nucleotides line up with TRBD1. Trimming at V came to 6 bases and at J to 4 bases, leaving 9 bases not matched to a gene. From germline, CDR1 is ENHRY and CDR2 SYGVKD. CDR3 length: 14 residues. The CDR3 region has the DNA TGTGCCATCAGAACCGGGACAGCTTTTTACGAGCAGTACTTC. Its translation is CAIRTGTAFYEQYF.

As DNA, the CDR3 is TGTGCCAGTAGCCTAGTGCTAGGGGATCAGCCCCAGCATTTT. This encodes CASSLVLGDQPQHF. This chain joins TRBV19 and TRBJ1-5; a possible D gene is TRBD1 (5 bases). The germline CDR1 and CDR2 sequences are LNHDA and SQIVND (reference sequence). V lost 6 bases to trimming and J lost 5 bases, with 14 bases between them. This CDR3 comprises 14 residues.

The sample holds one count of this clone. The V and J genes are TRBV6-5 and TRBJ1-5, with D unclear. This CDR3 spans 14 amino acids. Germline V gives CDR1 MNHEY, CDR2 SVGAGI. V shed 3 bases and J shed 4 bases, with 10 bases lying between them. CDR3 in amino acids: CASSYGRANQPQHF. CDR3 DNA: TGTGCCAGCAGTTATGGACGGGCTAATCAGCCCCAGCATTTT.

The chain couples TRBV11-2 to TRBJ2-7; D not resolved. The CDR3 totals 14 residues. CDR1 is SGHAT, CDR2 FQNNGV, per germline. The V end lost 5 bases, the J end lost 2 bases, and 13 bases lay between the germline ends. The CDR3 DNA reads TGTGCCAGCAGCCTCATTACAGTAACCTACGAGCAGTACTTC. This translates into CASSLITVTYEQYF.